The 8 T cell receptor beta chains below were found in one sample sequenced in a study of T-cell reconstitution after alpha-beta-depleted transplantation in children. Researchers prepared the TCRbeta library using unique molecular identifiers, the study reports. Each CDR3 protein is one row after TCRdb ran MiXCR on the PCR reads. Of 250,000 to 400,000 distinct CDR3 sequences listed, approximately 23% are singletons. The sample here was PBMCs, mostly from graft donor cells, taken 180 days after TCRalphabeta/CD19-depleted stem cell transplant. The receptors were sampled from a male patient aged 10 to 17 who had a stem cell transplant for acute lymphoblastic leukemia, so the T cells may come from the graft donor.

V usage is TRBV7-9 and J usage is TRBJ2-7; TRBD2 is a possible D gene (7 bases). The ends were cut back, 7 bases at V and 5 bases at J, with 21 bases in the middle. The CDR3 covers 15 residues. Germline lookup yields CDR1 SEHNR and CDR2 FQNEAQ (reference sequence). CDR3 sequence reads: CASTTFGGRFDEQYF. Here the CDR3 DNA reads TGTGCCAGCACCACCTTCGGGGGGCGCTTCGACGAGCAGTACTTC.

The V gene is TRBV7-3, the J gene TRBJ2-6; TRBD1 matches at 8 bases. The CDR3 covers 17 residues. The V segment lost 4 bases and the J segment 4 bases; nucleotides outside the gene matches: 9. CDR1 and CDR2 from the germline V gene are SGHTA and FQGTGA. CDR3 coding DNA: TGTGCCAGCAGCTCGGGGACAGGAACAACAGGGGCCAACGTCCTGACTTTC. Translation gives CASSSGTGTTGANVLTF. Combining the CDR3 with reference TRBV7-3 and TRBJ2-6 gives the whole variable domain GAGVSQTPSNKVTEKGKYVELRCDPISGHTALYWYRQSLGQGPEFLIYFQGTGAADDSGLPNDRFFAVRPEGSVSTLKIQRTERGDSAVYLCASSSGTGTTGANVLTFGAGSRLTVL.

This clonotype appeared many times. The rearrangement uses TRBV5-1 and TRBJ2-5; D gene unclear. The germline V and J ends were trimmed by 1 base and 1 base, with 8 bases remaining between them. Germline values: CDR1 SGHRS, CDR2 YFSETQ. The CDR3 contains 14 residues. The CDR3 nucleotides are TGCGCCAGCAGCTTGACCAGCGCCCAAGAGACCCAGTACTTC. Translated, it gives CASSLTSAQETQYF.

The chain is built from TRBV6-5 and TRBJ2-1; D is tentatively TRBD1 or TRBD2 (5 bases each). Germline CDR1 and CDR2: MNHEY and SVGAGI. The germline V and J ends were trimmed by 5 bases and 0 bases, with 14 bases remaining between them. The CDR3 contains 16 residues. The CDR3 bases are TGTGCCAGCAGTACTACCGGGACCAACTCCTACAATGAGCAGTTCTTC. Translation: CASSTTGTNSYNEQFF.

The chain carries TRBV3-1 and TRBJ2-3; D may be TRBD2 (6 bases). Germline V gene data show CDR1 as LGHDT and CDR2 as YNNKEL (reference sequence). The CDR3 is made up of 15 amino acids. Trimming removed 4 bases from V and 7 bases from J, with 18 bases in between. DNA of the CDR3: TGTGCCAGCAGCCCGAGGGACCGCGGGGAGTATACGCAGTATTTT. Protein product: CASSPRDRGEYTQYF.

The rearrangement links TRBV7-2 to TRBJ2-3; the match to TRBD2 covers 7 bases. CDR1 is SGHTA and CDR2 is FQGNSA in the germline V gene. The CDR3 length is 17 residues. Losses at the gene ends were 1 base for V and 3 bases for J; bases not matched to a gene: 10. The CDR3 protein is CASSLGGGPPGTDTQYF. The CDR3 region has the DNA TGTGCCAGCAGCTTAGGCGGGGGACCACCCGGGACAGATACGCAGTATTTT.

This chain connects TRBV29-1 to TRBJ2-7; the match to TRBD2 covers 7 bases. The CDR3 sequence is 13 residues long. V gave up 6 bases and J gave up 5 bases; unmatched junction bases: 10. Germline V gene sequence: CDR1 SQVTM, CDR2 ANQGSEA. The CDR3 here is CSVDSTSSHEQYF. DNA of the CDR3: TGCAGCGTAGACTCGACTAGCAGCCACGAGCAGTACTTC.

The rearrangement joins TRBV4-1 to TRBJ2-7, with a possible D match to TRBD2 (6 bases). Trimming took off 4 bases at V and 2 bases at J, with 21 bases between the two ends. The CDR3 sequence is 17 residues long. Germline V gives CDR1 MGHRA, CDR2 YSYEKL. The CDR3 loop is CASSPTSGPRGTYEQYF. The CDR3, as DNA: TGCGCCAGCAGCCCAACTTCAGGCCCCCGGGGGACCTACGAGCAGTACTTC.